These 10 T cell receptor beta chains were sequenced from one sample in a study of blood T cell repertoires in COVID-19. Profiling relied on immunoSEQ multiplex PCR, and the TCRdb table lists in-frame clones only, not all of them. The repertoire holds approximately 150,000 clones, with almost 85% as singletons. Sequencing input: peripheral blood. The source of these receptors is an elderly woman with COVID-19, enrolled during active disease.

This clone was recorded a few times. This chain links TRBV6-2 or TRBV6-3 with TRBJ2-7; the D is unclear. CDR3 length equals 13 residues. Germline CDR1 is MNHEY and CDR2 is SVGEGT. Deletions cut 0 bases from V and 2 bases from J, with 5 bases between. The CDR3 region is CASSYSLTYEQYF. The DNA of the CDR3 is TGTGCCAGCAGTTACTCACTAACCTACGAGCAGTACTTC.

The chain couples TRBV7-2 to TRBJ2-7; maybe TRBD1 (5 bases). CDR3 length: 13 amino acids. Germline lookup yields CDR1 SGHTA and CDR2 FQGNSA. Trimming shortened V by 3 bases and J by 7 bases, and 13 bases separated the two germline ends. In DNA, the CDR3 is TGTGCCAGCAGCTTCCCCAGGGCTCGGGAGCAGTACTTC. Amino acids: CASSFPRAREQYF.

In DNA, the CDR3 is TGCGCCAGCAGCCAAAGCGTCTGGACAGCCACCTATGGCTACACCTTC. Protein sequence: CASSQSVWTATYGYTF. The chain recombines TRBV4-1 with TRBJ1-2; D may be TRBD1 (6 bases). The CDR3 totals 16 residues. CDR1 is MGHRA, CDR2 YSYEKL, per germline. The germline V and J ends were trimmed by 2 bases and 4 bases, with 17 bases remaining between them.

The chain recombines TRBV5-6 with TRBJ1-1; D not resolved. Germline CDR1 reads SGHDT; CDR2 reads YYEEEE. V lost 5 bases and J 4 bases, leaving 12 bases between the germline ends. This CDR3 region has 13 residues. In DNA form, the CDR3 reads TGTGCCAGCAGTAACAGCCCATCCACTGAAGCTTTCTTT. This translates into CASSNSPSTEAFF.

This chain uses TRBV9 with TRBJ2-2, with 8 bases aligning to TRBD2. V lost 5 bases, J lost 4 bases, and 1 base stayed unmatched. Germline values: CDR1 SGDLS, CDR2 YYNGEE. This CDR3 comprises 13 residues. CDR3 protein: CASSSGTTGELFF. As DNA, the CDR3 is TGTGCCAGCAGTAGCGGGACCACCGGGGAGCTGTTTTTT.

The chain links TRBV7-9 to TRBJ2-1, with 11 positions matching TRBD2. The CDR3 sequence is 17 residues long. Germline CDR1 is SEHNR and CDR2 is FQNEAQ (reference sequence). Unmatched junction bases numbered 12, after V lost 6 bases and J lost 5 bases. This CDR3 is CASRRLAGLGEDNEQFF. DNA of the CDR3: TGTGCCAGCAGGAGACTAGCGGGACTGGGTGAGGACAATGAGCAGTTCTTC.

The chain uses TRBV7-2 and TRBJ1-1; TRBD1 matches at 9 bases. CDR3 length: 17 amino acids. Germline V lookup: CDR1 SGHTA, CDR2 FQGNSA. The V segment lost 5 bases and the J segment 0 bases; nucleotides outside the gene matches: 10. The CDR3 DNA reads TGTGCCAGCAGCCTAGGGACAGGGTATGGGGTGAACACTGAAGCTTTCTTT. This sequence encodes CASSLGTGYGVNTEAFF.

The chain uses TRBV7-2 and TRBJ1-1, with TRBD1 as a possible D gene (5 bases). V gave up 5 bases and J gave up 3 bases, with 13 bases separating them. The length of the CDR3 is 14 residues. The germline CDR1 and CDR2 sequences are SGHTA and FQGNSA. The CDR3 DNA reads TGTGCCAGCAGCCTCTATGGGGGGGACACTGAAGCTTTCTTT. Translated, it gives CASSLYGGDTEAFF.

This clone was seen a handful of times. The rearrangement joins TRBV2 to TRBJ2-3; D might be TRBD2 (5 bases). The germline V and J ends were trimmed by 4 bases and 9 bases, with 14 bases remaining between them. The CDR3 sequence is 13 residues long. Per the germline V gene, CDR1 is SNHLY and CDR2 is FYNNEI. The CDR3: CASSVVLVFTQYF. CDR3 DNA sequence: TGTGCCAGCAGTGTCGTACTAGTTTTCACGCAGTATTTT.

The sample holds a few counts of this clone. The genes are TRBV18 and TRBJ2-5; no reliable D call. Trimming took off 2 bases at V and 5 bases at J, with 6 bases between the two ends. Per germline, CDR1 KGHSH and CDR2 LQKENI. The CDR3 contains 12 residues. This chain's CDR3 is CASSPYKETQYF. CDR3 nucleotides: TGTGCCAGCTCACCATACAAGGAGACCCAGTACTTC.